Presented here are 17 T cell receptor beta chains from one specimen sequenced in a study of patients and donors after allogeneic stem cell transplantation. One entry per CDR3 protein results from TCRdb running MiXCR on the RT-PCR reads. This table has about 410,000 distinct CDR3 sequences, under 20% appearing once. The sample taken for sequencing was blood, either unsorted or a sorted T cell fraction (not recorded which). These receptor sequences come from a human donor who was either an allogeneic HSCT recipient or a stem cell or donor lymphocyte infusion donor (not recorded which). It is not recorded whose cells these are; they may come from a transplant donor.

The CDR3 nucleotides are TGTGCCAGCAGCTCGCTACCGGGAGCCGACTCCTACAATGAGCAGTTCTTC. As protein: CASSSLPGADSYNEQFF. The chain employs TRBV7-9 and TRBJ2-1; TRBD2 is a possible D gene (6 bases). The CDR3 sequence is 17 residues long. The V gene's germline CDR1 is SEHNR and CDR2 FQNEAQ (reference sequence). V gave up 4 bases and J gave up 0 bases, with 16 bases separating them.

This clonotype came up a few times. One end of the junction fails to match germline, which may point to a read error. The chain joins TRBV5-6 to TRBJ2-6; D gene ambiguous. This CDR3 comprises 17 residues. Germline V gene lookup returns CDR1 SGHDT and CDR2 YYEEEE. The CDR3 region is CASSSKEANSWANVLTF. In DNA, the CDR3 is TGTGCCAGCAGCTCCAAAGAGGCAAACTCTTGGGCCAACGTCCTGACTTTC.

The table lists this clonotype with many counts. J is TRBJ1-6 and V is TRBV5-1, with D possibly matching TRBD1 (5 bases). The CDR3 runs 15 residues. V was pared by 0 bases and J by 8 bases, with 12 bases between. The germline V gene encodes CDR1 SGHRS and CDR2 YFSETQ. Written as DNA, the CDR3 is TGCGCCAGCAGCTTGGGCCCAGGAGGGGATTCACCCCTCCACTTT. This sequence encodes CASSLGPGGDSPLHF.

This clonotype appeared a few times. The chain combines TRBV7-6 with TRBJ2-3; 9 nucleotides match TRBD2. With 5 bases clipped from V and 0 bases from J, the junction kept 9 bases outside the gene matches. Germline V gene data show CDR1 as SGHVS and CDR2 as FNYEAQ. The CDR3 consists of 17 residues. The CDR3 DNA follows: TGTGCCAGCAGCACCAGGCCGGGACTAGCAAGCACAGATACGCAGTATTTT. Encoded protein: CASSTRPGLASTDTQYF.

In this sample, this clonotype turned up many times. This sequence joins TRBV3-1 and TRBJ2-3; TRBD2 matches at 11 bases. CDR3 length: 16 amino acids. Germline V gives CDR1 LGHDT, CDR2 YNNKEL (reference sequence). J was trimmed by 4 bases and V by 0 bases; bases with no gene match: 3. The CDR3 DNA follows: TGTGCCAGCAGCCAAGAAAGACTAGCGGGGCCAGATACGCAGTATTTT. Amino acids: CASSQERLAGPDTQYF.

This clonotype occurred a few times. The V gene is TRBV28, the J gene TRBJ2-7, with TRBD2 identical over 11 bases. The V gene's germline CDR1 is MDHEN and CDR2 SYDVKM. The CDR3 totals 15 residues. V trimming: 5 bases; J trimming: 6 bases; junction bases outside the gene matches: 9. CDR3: CASSPTSGRISEQYF. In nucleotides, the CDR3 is TGTGCCAGCAGTCCAACTAGCGGGAGAATCAGCGAGCAGTACTTC.

The CDR3 sequence is CSAPGTSGRASYNEQFF. CDR3 nucleotides: TGCAGTGCACCAGGGACTAGCGGGAGGGCCTCCTACAATGAGCAGTTCTTC. The rearrangement uses TRBV20-1 and TRBJ2-1; 16 nucleotides agree with TRBD2. The CDR3 has 17 amino acids. V was pared by 6 bases and J by 0 bases, with 5 bases of the junction left unmatched. Germline V gene data show CDR1 as DFQATT and CDR2 as SNEGSKA (reference sequence).

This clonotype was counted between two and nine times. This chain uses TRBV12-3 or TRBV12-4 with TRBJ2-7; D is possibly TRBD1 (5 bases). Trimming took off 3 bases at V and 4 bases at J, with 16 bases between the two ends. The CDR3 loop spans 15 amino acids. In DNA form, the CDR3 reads TGTGCCAGCAGTTTCAGTGACCCCCAGGGTTACGAGCAGTACTTC. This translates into CASSFSDPQGYEQYF.

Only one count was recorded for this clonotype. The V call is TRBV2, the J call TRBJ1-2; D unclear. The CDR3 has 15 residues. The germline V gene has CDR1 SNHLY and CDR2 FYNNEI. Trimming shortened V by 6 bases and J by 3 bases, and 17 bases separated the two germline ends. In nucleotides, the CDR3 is TGTGCCAGCAGCCTTGGCCCCTCCTGGGACTATGGCTACACCTTC. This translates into CASSLGPSWDYGYTF.

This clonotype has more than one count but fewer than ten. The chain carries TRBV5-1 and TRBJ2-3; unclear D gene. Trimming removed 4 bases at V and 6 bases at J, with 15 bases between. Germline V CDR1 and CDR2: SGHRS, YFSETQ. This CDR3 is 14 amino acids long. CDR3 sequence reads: CASSTGQSRDTQYF. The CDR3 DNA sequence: TGCGCCAGCAGCACCGGTCAGAGTAGGGATACGCAGTATTTT.

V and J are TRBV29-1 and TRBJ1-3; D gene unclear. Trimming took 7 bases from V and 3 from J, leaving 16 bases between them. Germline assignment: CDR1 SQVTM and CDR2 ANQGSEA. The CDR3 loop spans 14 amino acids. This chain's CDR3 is CSALILGGGNTIYF. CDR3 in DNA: TGCAGCGCTCTGATCTTGGGTGGTGGAAACACCATATATTTT.

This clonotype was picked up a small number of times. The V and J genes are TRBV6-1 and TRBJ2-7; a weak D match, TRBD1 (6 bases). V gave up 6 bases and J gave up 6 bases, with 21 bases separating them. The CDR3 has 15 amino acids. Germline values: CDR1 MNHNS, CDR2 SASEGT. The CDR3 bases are TGTGCCAGCAGCCTCCGGGACAACCCCCGGGCCGAGCAGTACTTC. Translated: CASSLRDNPRAEQYF.

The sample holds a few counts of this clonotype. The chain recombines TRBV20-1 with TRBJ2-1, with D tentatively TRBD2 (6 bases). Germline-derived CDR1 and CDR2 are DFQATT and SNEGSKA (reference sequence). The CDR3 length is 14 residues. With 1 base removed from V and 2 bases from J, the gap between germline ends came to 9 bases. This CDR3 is CSARVPGAYNEQFF. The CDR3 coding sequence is TGCAGTGCTAGAGTCCCGGGAGCCTACAATGAGCAGTTCTTC.

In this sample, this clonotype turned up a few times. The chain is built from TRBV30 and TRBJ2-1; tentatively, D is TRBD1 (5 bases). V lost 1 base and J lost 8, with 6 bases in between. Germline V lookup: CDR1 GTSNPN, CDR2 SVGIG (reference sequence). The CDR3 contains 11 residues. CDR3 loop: CAWSGGDEQFF. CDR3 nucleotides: TGTGCCTGGAGTGGGGGCGATGAGCAGTTCTTC.

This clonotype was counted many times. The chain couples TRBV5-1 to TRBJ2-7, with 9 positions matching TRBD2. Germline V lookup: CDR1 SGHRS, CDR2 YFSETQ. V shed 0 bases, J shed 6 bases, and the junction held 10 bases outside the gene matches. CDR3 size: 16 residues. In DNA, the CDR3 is TGCGCCAGCAGCTTGGGATTCCTAGCGGGAAGTGCCGAGCAGTACTTC. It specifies CASSLGFLAGSAEQYF. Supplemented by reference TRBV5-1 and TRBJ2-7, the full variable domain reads KAGVTQTPRYLIKTRGQQVTLSCSPISGHRSVSWYQQTPGQGLQFLFEYFSETQRNKGNFPGRFSGRQFSNSRSEMNVSTLELGDSALYLCASSLGFLAGSAEQYFGPGTRLTVT.

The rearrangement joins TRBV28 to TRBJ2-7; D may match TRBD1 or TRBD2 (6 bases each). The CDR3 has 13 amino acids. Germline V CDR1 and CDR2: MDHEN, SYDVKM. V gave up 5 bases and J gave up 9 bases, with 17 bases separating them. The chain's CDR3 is CASSVRRGLGQYF. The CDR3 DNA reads TGTGCCAGCAGTGTCCGACGGGGGCTAGGGCAGTACTTC.

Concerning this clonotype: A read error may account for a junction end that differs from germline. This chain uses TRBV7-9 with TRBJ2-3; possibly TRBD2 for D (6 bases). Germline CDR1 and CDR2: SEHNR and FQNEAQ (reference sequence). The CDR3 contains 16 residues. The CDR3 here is CASSGRREERPDMQYF. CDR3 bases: TGTGCCAGCAGCGGCCGGAGGGAGGAGCGACCAGATATGCAGTATTTT.